This TCR beta chain derives from a study of metastatic and nonmetastatic thyroid tumors. Before thyroid surgery, none of the patients had received any treatment. TCRdb reassembled clones from the PCR reads with MiXCR. The sample yields about 9,900 clones, roughly 9.8% seen once. Many counts were recorded for this clone. V lost 5 bases, J lost 2 bases, and 9 bases lay in between. In germline, CDR1 is SGHTA, CDR2 FQGNSA. There are 13 residues in the CDR3. The TCR comes from a female donor with papillary thyroid cancer or a benign thyroid nodule (not recorded which). Some clones in this sample may be carry-over from other donors' samples. This rearrangement joins TRBV7-2 to TRBJ1-2; tentatively, D is TRBD1 (6 bases). Sequencing used tumor tissue. CDR3 sequence (DNA): TGTGCCAGCAGCCCGAGGGGGAACTATGGCTACACCTTC. Its protein is CASSPRGNYGYTF.